The clone carrying this TCR beta chain showed up many times. Its antigen is unknown. Library construction for TCR beta used iRepertoire HTBI primers and Arm-PCR of CDR3 regions. From the multiplex PCR reads, TCRdb called clonotypes with MiXCR, one entry per CDR3 protein. The sample consists of about 420,000 distinct CDR3 sequences, 16% of them appearing once. This specimen comes from a study of regulatory T cells in long-lasting Graves disease. Study-wide results and limits: There were preferences for TRBV28, TRBJ1-2 and TRBJ2-5 in persistent disease.

Time point given: newly diagnosed GD, antithyroid drugs for less than 3 months. Following extraction of RNA from PBMCs, that RNA was used to make the TCR library. An endocrinology department in Xi'an, China, recruited the patients. The CDR3 extends over 14 amino acids. The germline gives CDR1 WSHSY, CDR2 SAAADI. Losses at the gene ends were 6 bases for V and 4 bases for J; bases not matched to a gene: 8. These data are also associated with another study on T cells in Graves' hyperthyroidism and ophthalmopathy. That study reports: Newly diagnosed patients aged 18 to 65 had hyperthyroidism of under 2 months' duration. Researchers ran a first-round RT-PCR on the TCR CDR3 using the HTBI primer set.

Sequenced here: peripheral blood mononuclear cells (PBMCs), sampled at new diagnosis, from a patient treated with antithyroid drugs. The J gene is TRBJ2-7, the V gene TRBV10-2; 8 bases match TRBD2. The TCR sequence derives from a young woman with Graves disease. The CDR3 DNA reads TGCGCCAGCAGCCCAGCGGGAGTCACTTACGAGCAGTACTTC. Amino acids: CASSPAGVTYEQYF.